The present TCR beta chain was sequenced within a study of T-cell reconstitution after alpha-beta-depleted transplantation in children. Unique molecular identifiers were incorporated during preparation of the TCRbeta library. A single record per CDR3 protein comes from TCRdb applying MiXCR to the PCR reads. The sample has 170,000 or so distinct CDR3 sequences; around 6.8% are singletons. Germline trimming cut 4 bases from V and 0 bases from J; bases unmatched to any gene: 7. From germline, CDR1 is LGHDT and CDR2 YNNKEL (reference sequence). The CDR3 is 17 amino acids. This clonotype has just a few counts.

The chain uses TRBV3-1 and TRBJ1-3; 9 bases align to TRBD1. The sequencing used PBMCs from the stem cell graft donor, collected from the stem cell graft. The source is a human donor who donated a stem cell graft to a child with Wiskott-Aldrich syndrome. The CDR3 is CASSPWTGAISGNTIYF. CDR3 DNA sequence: TGTGCCAGCAGCCCTTGGACAGGGGCTATCTCTGGAAACACCATATATTTT. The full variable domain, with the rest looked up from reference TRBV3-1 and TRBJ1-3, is DTAVSQTPKYLVTQMGNDKSIKCEQNLGHDTMYWYKQDSKKFLKIMFSYNNKELIINETVPNRFSPKSPDKAHLNLHINSLELGDSAVYFCASSPWTGAISGNTIYFGEGSWLTVV.